This T cell receptor (beta chain) was observed in a study of blood T cell repertoires in COVID-19. Study details: From T cells, B-cell-depleted T cells, or PBMCs came the material, which was cDNA or gDNA.

The CDR3 runs 14 residues. Germline V gene sequence: CDR1 SNHLY, CDR2 FYNNEI. Deletions cut 5 bases from V and 8 bases from J, with 13 bases between. Authors' analysis steps: Nucleated cell number was recorded as an estimate derived from reference gene primer amplification. Libraries were prepared by immunoSEQ multiplex PCR; TCRdb keeps only in-frame clonotypes and omits some of them. The V and J calls and clone size come from that table; D and trimming were worked out from the DNA. The sample holds about 160,000 clones, around 81% seen once. Points on this clone: The same CDR3 arises from other DNA sequences in this sample as well.

Material for sequencing was peripheral blood. The origin of this receptor is a man in his 70s who had recovered from COVID-19. V gene TRBV2 combines with J gene TRBJ1-6, with a possible D match to TRBD1 (6 bases). The chain's CDR3 is CASSNRVRYSPLHF. The CDR3, as DNA: TGTGCCAGCAGTAACAGGGTTAGGTATTCACCCCTCCACTTT.